A selection of T cell receptor beta chains follows, all from one sample in a study of blood T cell repertoires in COVID-19. The assay was immunoSEQ multiplex PCR, and TCRdb's table has in-frame clones only and misses some. The repertoire consists of around 380,000 clones, with 81% occurring once and the leading ten covering 0.85% to 1.3%. What was sequenced was peripheral blood. The origin of the receptors is a human donor with acute or convalescent COVID-19. The donor label of this sample is uncertain. CDR3s leave out the opening cysteine and the closing phenylalanine or tryptophan. The order of the fields is clone size, J gene, V gene, CDR3 protein. The size field is filled for only some rows; it gives once, few, many or a size class.

clone_size: -
j_call: TRBJ2-3
v_call: TRBV3-1/TRBV3-2
cdr3_aa: ASSEFRGGRNTQY

clone_size: few
j_call: TRBJ1-6
v_call: TRBV28
cdr3_aa: ASIGRDSPLH

clone_size: -
j_call: TRBJ1-1
v_call: TRBV6-4
cdr3_aa: ASSDRGRAEAF

clone_size: -
j_call: TRBJ1-1
v_call: TRBV11-3
cdr3_aa: ASSPGGTVEAF

clone_size: -
j_call: TRBJ1-5
v_call: TRBV19
cdr3_aa: ASRGGTVRNQPQH

clone_size: -
j_call: TRBJ2-1
v_call: TRBV3-1/TRBV3-2
cdr3_aa: ASSNIRTSGVLNEQF

clone_size: -
j_call: TRBJ1-6
v_call: TRBV18
cdr3_aa: ASSPRAKGHHPAHSPLH

clone_size: -
j_call: TRBJ2-7
v_call: TRBV5-5
cdr3_aa: ASSFDRVGEQY

clone_size: -
j_call: TRBJ2-7
v_call: TRBV23-1
cdr3_aa: ASSPGGPGEQY

clone_size: few
j_call: TRBJ1-2
v_call: TRBV9
cdr3_aa: ASSAQGFGYT

clone_size: few
j_call: TRBJ1-5
v_call: TRBV5-8
cdr3_aa: ASSLKGTGNQPQH

clone_size: -
j_call: TRBJ1-2
v_call: TRBV19
cdr3_aa: ASSIRGQGAGGYGYT

clone_size: -
j_call: TRBJ2-7
v_call: TRBV27
cdr3_aa: ASSLWAGAGYEQY

clone_size: -
j_call: TRBJ2-2
v_call: TRBV10-3
cdr3_aa: AIRSTGLTGELF

clone_size: -
j_call: TRBJ2-1
v_call: TRBV9
cdr3_aa: ASSLLLAGEYNEQF

clone_size: -
j_call: TRBJ1-3
v_call: TRBV6-5
cdr3_aa: ASRFLNTIY

clone_size: -
j_call: TRBJ1-1
v_call: TRBV21-1
cdr3_aa: ASSIYSTHVAEAF

clone_size: -
j_call: TRBJ2-1
v_call: TRBV6-5
cdr3_aa: ASSRRDRDNNEQF

clone_size: -
j_call: TRBJ1-4
v_call: TRBV6-5
cdr3_aa: ASSYYTGGTNEKLF

clone_size: -
j_call: TRBJ1-2
v_call: TRBV24-1
cdr3_aa: ATSDWDIGYT

clone_size: -
j_call: TRBJ1-1
v_call: TRBV29-1
cdr3_aa: SVAKGQGNTEAF

clone_size: -
j_call: TRBJ1-2
v_call: TRBV5-4
cdr3_aa: ASSPTGFGYGYT

clone_size: -
j_call: TRBJ2-7
v_call: TRBV5-5
cdr3_aa: ASSFQPRDSGGYEQY

clone_size: -
j_call: TRBJ1-6
v_call: TRBV18
cdr3_aa: ASSPQGTGAPNSPLH

clone_size: -
j_call: TRBJ1-2
v_call: TRBV6-5
cdr3_aa: ASRRTGDGYT

clone_size: -
j_call: TRBJ2-3
v_call: TRBV5-1
cdr3_aa: ASMTGAGTDTQY

clone_size: -
j_call: TRBJ2-5
v_call: TRBV5-6
cdr3_aa: ASSLGGHRPNPETQY

clone_size: -
j_call: TRBJ1-4
v_call: TRBV2
cdr3_aa: ASTRDRNEKLF

clone_size: -
j_call: TRBJ2-1
v_call: TRBV10-3
cdr3_aa: AISDGGTGSGNEQF

clone_size: few
j_call: TRBJ1-1
v_call: TRBV6-1
cdr3_aa: ASSEPGQYTEAF

clone_size: -
j_call: TRBJ1-2
v_call: TRBV5-5
cdr3_aa: ASSLADNYGYT

clone_size: -
j_call: TRBJ2-1
v_call: TRBV28
cdr3_aa: ASSFAGTNEQF

clone_size: -
j_call: TRBJ1-2
v_call: TRBV5-1
cdr3_aa: ASSLQGNYGYT

clone_size: few
j_call: TRBJ2-7
v_call: TRBV2
cdr3_aa: ASSVHRGTYEQY